This T cell receptor beta chain originates from a study of technical replicates of blood from four donors. Assay used: immunoSEQ multiplex PCR; TCRdb lists only in-frame clones, some missing. This table has roughly 13,000 clones, approximately 80% appearing once. The CDR3 has 15 residues. CDR1 and CDR2 from the germline V gene are KGHSH and LQKENI. V dropped 1 base and J dropped 11 bases, with 18 bases sitting between them. What was sequenced was PBMCs. This chain uses TRBV18 with TRBJ1-5, with TRBD1 as a possible D gene (6 bases). The sequence derives from a human donor in good health. CDR3 residues: CASSPQAGADGAQHF. As DNA, the CDR3 is TGTGCCAGCTCACCACAGGCAGGGGCCGATGGAGCCCAGCATTTT.